This T cell receptor (beta chain) was documented in a study of shared clonotypes between healthy human individuals. V dropped 3 bases and J dropped 2 bases, with 4 bases sitting between them. In germline, CDR1 is KGHSH, CDR2 LQKENI. The CDR3 spans 12 residues. Using immunoSEQ multiplex PCR, the repertoire was profiled, and TCRdb retains in-frame clones only, with some absent. This sample yields some 2,100,000 clones, of which approximately 94% are seen a single time; roughly 0.13% belongs to the top ten. In this sample, this clone turned up once. In the same sample, other DNA sequences code for this CDR3.

The chain combines TRBV18 with TRBJ2-5; D gene uncertain. Sequenced sample: naive CD4+ T cells sorted from blood. Subset reported: CD45RA+ positively selected. This TCR came from a man between 18 and 29 years old in good health. The CDR3 is CASSPLQETQYF. The CDR3 region has the DNA TGTGCCAGCTCACCCTTACAAGAGACCCAGTACTTC. The whole variable domain, remainder taken from reference TRBV18 and TRBJ2-5, is NAGVMQNPRHLVRRRGQEARLRCSPMKGHSHVYWYRQLPEEGLKFMVYLQKENIIDESGMPKERFSAEFPKEGPSILRIQQVVRGDSAAYFCASSPLQETQYFGPGTRLLVL.